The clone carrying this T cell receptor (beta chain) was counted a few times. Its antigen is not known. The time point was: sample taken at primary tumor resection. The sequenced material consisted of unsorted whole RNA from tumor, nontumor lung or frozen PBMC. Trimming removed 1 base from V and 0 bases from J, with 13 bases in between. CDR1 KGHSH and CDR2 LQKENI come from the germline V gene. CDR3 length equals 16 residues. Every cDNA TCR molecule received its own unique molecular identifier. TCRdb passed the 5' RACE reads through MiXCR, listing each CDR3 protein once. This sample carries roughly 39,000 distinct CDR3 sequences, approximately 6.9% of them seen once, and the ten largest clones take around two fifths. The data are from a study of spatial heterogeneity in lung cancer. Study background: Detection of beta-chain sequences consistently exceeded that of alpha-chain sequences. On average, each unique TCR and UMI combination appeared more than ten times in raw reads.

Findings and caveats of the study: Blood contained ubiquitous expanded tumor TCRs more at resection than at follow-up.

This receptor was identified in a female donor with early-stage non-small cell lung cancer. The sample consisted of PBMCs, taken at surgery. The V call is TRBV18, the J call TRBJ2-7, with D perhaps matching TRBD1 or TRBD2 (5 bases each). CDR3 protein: CASSPQRGRVSYEQYF. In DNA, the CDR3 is TGTGCCAGCTCACCACAACGGGGCAGGGTCTCCTACGAGCAGTACTTC.